This TCR beta chain came from a study of OX40 agonist ivuxolimab in advanced cancers. Across the study: Allowance was made for prior anti-PD-1, anti-PD-L1 or anti-CTLA-4 therapy, and 40% had some. Findings and limits, study-wide: Blood T cells, both CD4+ and CD8+, expanded clonally by week 6 at 0.1 to 3.0 mg/kg. Compared with CD4+, CD8+ T cells on average had more expanded clones.

There are 14 residues in the CDR3. Trimming took off 5 bases at V and 8 bases at J, with 16 bases between the two ends. Germline V gene data show CDR1 as SGHTA and CDR2 as FQGNSA. Note on this clone: The antigen is not known.

Method: immunoSEQ multiplex PCR; TCRdb's copy keeps in-frame clones and lacks some. This sample has about 61,000 clones; around 89% occur once, and the top ten carry roughly 1.8%. The clonotype was recovered from an adult with an advanced solid tumor such as melanoma, head and neck, liver or kidney cancer. The input for sequencing was CD4+ or CD8+ T cells sorted from blood, taken in a trial of the OX40 agonist ivuxolimab. The V gene is TRBV7-2, the J gene TRBJ1-5, with D maybe TRBD1 (5 bases). The chain's CDR3 is CASSPGTALEPQHF. CDR3 sequence (DNA): TGTGCCAGCAGCCCAGGGACTGCCTTAGAGCCCCAGCATTTT.